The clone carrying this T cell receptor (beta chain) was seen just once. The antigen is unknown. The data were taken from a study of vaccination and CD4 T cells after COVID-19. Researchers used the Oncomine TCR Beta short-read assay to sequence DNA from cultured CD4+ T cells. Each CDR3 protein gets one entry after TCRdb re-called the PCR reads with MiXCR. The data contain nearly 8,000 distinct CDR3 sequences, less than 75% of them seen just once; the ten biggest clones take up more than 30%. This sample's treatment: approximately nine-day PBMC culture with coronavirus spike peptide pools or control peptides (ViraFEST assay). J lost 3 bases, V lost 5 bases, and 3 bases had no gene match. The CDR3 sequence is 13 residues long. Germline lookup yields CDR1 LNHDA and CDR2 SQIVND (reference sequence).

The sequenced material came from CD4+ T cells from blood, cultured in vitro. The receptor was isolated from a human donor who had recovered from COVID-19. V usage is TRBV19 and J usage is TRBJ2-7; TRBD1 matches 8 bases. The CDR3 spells CASSSRGLYEQYF. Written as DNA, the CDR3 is TGTGCCAGTAGTTCCAGGGGGCTCTACGAGCAGTACTTC.